This T cell receptor (beta chain) came from a study of blood T cell repertoires in COVID-19 (dated by TCRdb to 2020 to 2022). Context from the whole study: Collaborator samples came from the United States, Italy and Spain and covered acute and convalescent phases of COVID-19. Samples were obtained from the ongoing ImmuneRACE study (first 160 participants) and from 1,000 to 1,500 subjects provided by 6 global collaborators. The prospective study material was composed of cDNA or gDNA derived from T cells, B-cell-depleted T cells, or PBMCs. Subjects who had been exposed to COVID-19, were actively infected with it, or had recovered from it provided the deeply sampled blood TCRbeta repertoires that made up the dataset. Where HLA class I and class II types were available, the types were taken from metadata supplied by the sample provider, not from assay-based typing. The repertoires were released in a freely available public database intended as a resource for research on the immune response to SARS-CoV-2. A de-identified subject ID, COVID-19 status, age in years and sex were almost always included in the sample metadata. The paper's findings and limits, for the study overall: The amount of clinical and demographic metadata varied by source and participant and was provided uncurated.

On this clone itself: The antigen this receptor binds is unknown. Base-call qualities are not available, and no considerably larger clone is one nucleotide away.

The immunoSEQ Assay, a bias-controlled multiplex PCR, was used to amplify TCRbeta CDR3 regions from genomic DNA. For the original study's pipeline: The number of nucleated cells in each sample was estimated from the amplification of reference gene primers within the assay. To quantify the absolute abundance of each unique TCRbeta CDR3 rearrangement, sequence reads were collapsed and filtered. For each sample, productive Simpson clonality was calculated as the square root of Simpson's diversity index over productive rearrangements. TCRdb obtained this table from immuneACCESS and retained in-frame rearrangements with V and J assigned. These tables miss some clones; where compared with another copy, unresolved V genes account for less than half of the shortfall, and the remainder is unexplained. V, J and clone size are those of that table, while D and trimming were read from the DNA. The sample yields about 42,000 clones; approximately 85% were counted once. The ten largest make up roughly an eighth of the sample.

CDR1 and CDR2 were assigned from the germline V gene as KGHSH and LQKENI. V has 1 base trimmed and J has 4 bases trimmed; junction bases matching no gene number 3. The CDR3 numbers 14 residues from cysteine through phenylalanine. The kept DNA is CDR3 alone, 42 bases in frame from the first base. Each collaborating institution followed its own protocols to collect whole blood in K2EDTA tubes. For TCRbeta analysis, collaborators shipped samples in one of three forms: frozen whole blood, isolated PBMCs, or DNA extracted from either of those sample types. The chain couples TRBV18 to TRBJ1-1, and 7 bases in between align with TRBD1. Sequences were obtained from peripheral blood. This clonotype was sampled from a human donor in a cohort sampled during active COVID-19. The CDR3 region has the sequence CASSPQGAGTEAFF. The bases read TGTGCCAGCTCACCACAGGGGGCGGGCACTGAAGCTTTCTTT.